The 24 T cell receptor beta chains listed next were all sequenced from one sample in a study of beta chain features in type 1 diabetes. Study results and limitations: Researchers report that Type 1 diabetes patients had moderately but significantly shorter TCRB CDR3s across all four CD4+ subsets.

These receptors have no identified antigens. Of the isolated RNA, all was reverse transcribed, and so the sequenced material was expressed TCRB transcripts. Here immunoSEQ multiplex PCR was the method, and the copy in TCRdb shows in-frame clones only, minus some. The sample gives roughly 260,000 clones, just over 20% of which show up once; 0.028% is in the top ten. The specimen sequenced was naive CD4+ T cells from blood. These receptors were taken from a woman aged 40 to 50 with type 1 diabetes.

V usage is TRBV25-1 and J usage is TRBJ2-7; D not resolved. Trimming removed 4 bases from V and 7 bases from J, with 17 bases in between. Germline-derived CDR1 and CDR2 are MGHDK and SYGVNS. This CDR3 is 14 amino acids long. The DNA for the CDR3 is TGTGCCAGCAGTGCCAGCCAGAGGAGTCAAGAGCAGTACTTC. This codes for CASSASQRSQEQYF.

V is TRBV5-8 and J is TRBJ1-5, with D perhaps TRBD1 (5 bases). Germline values: CDR1 SGHTS, CDR2 YDEGEE. V lost 2 bases to trimming and J lost 3 bases, with 12 bases between them. The CDR3 runs 15 residues. The CDR3 region is CASSFEVGPNQPQHF. The CDR3, as DNA: TGTGCCAGCAGCTTTGAGGTGGGGCCCAATCAGCCCCAGCATTTT.

The V and J genes are TRBV5-4 and TRBJ1-2, with 10 bases lining up with TRBD1. Trimming cost V 2 bases and J 6 bases; bases outside gene matches: 1. The CDR3 runs 13 residues. Germline CDR1 SGHNT, CDR2 YYREEE (reference sequence). The DNA of the CDR3 is TGTGCCAGCAGCTTCGGACAGGGGGATGGCTACACCTTC. This sequence encodes CASSFGQGDGYTF.

V is TRBV15 and J is TRBJ2-7, with D unresolved. Germline loops: CDR1 LNHNV, CDR2 YYDKDF (reference sequence). CDR3 length: 13 residues. V was trimmed by 2 bases and J by 0 bases, leaving 5 bases between them. The CDR3 sequence is CATSRTSSYEQYF. CDR3 nucleotide sequence: TGTGCCACCAGCAGAACAAGCTCCTACGAGCAGTACTTC.

The chain couples TRBV7-2 to TRBJ1-1, with TRBD1 matching 7 bases. This CDR3 spans 15 amino acids. Germline V gene sequence: CDR1 SGHTA, CDR2 FQGNSA. J gave up 0 bases and V 7 bases, and 8 bases lay outside the gene matches. The DNA of the CDR3 is TGTGCCAGCACCAAGACAGGGAGCATGAACACTGAAGCTTTCTTT. It is translated as CASTKTGSMNTEAFF.

This clone was counted a few times. This sequence joins TRBV15 and TRBJ2-3, with TRBD1 as a possible D gene (6 bases). Germline V gene data show CDR1 as LNHNV and CDR2 as YYDKDF (reference sequence). V dropped 8 bases and J dropped 0 bases, with 15 bases sitting between them. This CDR3 spans 15 amino acids. The CDR3: CATSRQGSSTDTQYF. For the CDR3, the DNA is TGTGCCACCTCCCGGCAGGGGTCGAGCACAGATACGCAGTATTTT.

V and J are TRBV5-1 and TRBJ1-1, with a possible D match to TRBD1 (5 bases). CDR3 length: 13 amino acids. V was pared by 4 bases and J by 0 bases, with 7 bases between. The germline gives CDR1 SGHRS, CDR2 YFSETQ. The CDR3 protein is CASSVTVNTEAFF. CDR3 coding DNA: TGCGCCAGCAGCGTGACAGTGAACACTGAAGCTTTCTTT.

The CDR3 region has the DNA TGTGCCAGCGACAGGGGTTCGGAGACCCAGTACTTC. The encoded protein is CASDRGSETQYF. The chain couples TRBV2 to TRBJ2-5; TRBD1 aligns across 8 bases. This CDR3 has 12 amino acids. Germline trimming cut 8 bases from V and 5 bases from J; bases unmatched to any gene: 4. Germline V gene lookup returns CDR1 SNHLY and CDR2 FYNNEI.

This clone appeared a few times. The gene calls are TRBV6-5 and TRBJ2-7; possibly TRBD1 for D (6 bases). This CDR3 spans 12 amino acids. Germline V lookup: CDR1 MNHEY, CDR2 SVGAGI. Trimming cost V 10 bases and J 0 bases, with 10 bases left between them. Written as DNA, the CDR3 is TGTGCCACCTTAGGGGGCTCCTACGAGCAGTACTTC. Translating gives CATLGGSYEQYF.

This clone appeared a few times. The CDR3 DNA reads as TGCGCCAGCAGCCCTACCCGGGTTAACTATGGCTACACCTTC. This codes for CASSPTRVNYGYTF. The chain couples TRBV4-3 to TRBJ1-2; D unclear. Germline lookup yields CDR1 LGHNA and CDR2 YSLEER. Between the trimmed V and J ends, which lost 4 bases and 1 base, there was a span of 10 bases. The CDR3 totals 14 residues.

Comment on this clone: Other DNA variants within this sample encode the same CDR3. J is TRBJ1-2 and V is TRBV27; tentative D call: TRBD1 (6 bases). V was clipped by 3 bases and J by 5 bases, with 10 bases between them. This CDR3 has 13 residues. Germline lookup yields CDR1 MNHEY and CDR2 SMNVEV (reference sequence). The CDR3 loop reads CASSFAGAYGYTF. The CDR3 coding sequence is TGTGCCAGCAGTTTCGCGGGGGCGTATGGCTACACCTTC.

The chain joins TRBV7-9 to TRBJ1-2; 10 bases line up with TRBD1. The CDR3 runs to 15 residues. V was pared by 5 bases and J by 2 bases, with 5 bases of the junction left unmatched. The germline gives CDR1 SEHNR, CDR2 FQNEAQ (reference sequence). The CDR3 DNA follows: TGTGCCAGCAGCCTAAGGACAGGGGGGAACTATGGCTACACCTTC. The encoded protein is CASSLRTGGNYGYTF.

There are a few counts of this clone. V usage is TRBV18 and J usage is TRBJ1-5, with D unresolved. The germline V gene encodes CDR1 KGHSH and CDR2 LQKENI. Trimming stripped 3 bases from V and 6 bases from J, with 12 bases between. The CDR3 consists of 14 residues. The DNA of the CDR3 is TGTGCCAGCTCACCGCAACCTGCGGGTCAGCCCCAGCATTTT. This codes for CASSPQPAGQPQHF.

The J gene is TRBJ1-2, the V gene TRBV5-1; 8 nucleotides align to TRBD1. CDR1 SGHRS and CDR2 YFSETQ come from the germline V gene. The CDR3 sequence is 14 residues long. The trim removed 1 base at V and 7 bases at J, leaving 6 bases unmatched. The CDR3 reads CASSLPDRGLGYTF. The CDR3 coding sequence is TGCGCCAGCAGCTTGCCCGACAGGGGCCTTGGCTACACCTTC.

A word on this clone: The identical CDR3 is also encoded by other nucleotide sequences in the sample. The genes are TRBV28 and TRBJ1-5; 7 bases are a match to TRBD1. Germline CDR1 is MDHEN and CDR2 is SYDVKM. The CDR3 loop spans 13 amino acids. J gave up 2 bases and V 5 bases, and 0 bases lay outside the gene matches. The CDR3 is CASSGTGNQPQHF. The CDR3 region has the DNA TGTGCCAGCAGTGGGACAGGCAATCAGCCCCAGCATTTT.

This chain connects TRBV11-2 to TRBJ1-1; no clear D gene. The germline CDR1 and CDR2 sequences are SGHAT and FQNNGV. The ends were cut back, 3 bases at V and 0 bases at J, with 11 bases in the middle. The CDR3 sequence is 15 residues long. CDR3 sequence (DNA): TGTGCCAGCAGCTTCGCCGGGTTCATGAACACTGAAGCTTTCTTT. It specifies CASSFAGFMNTEAFF.

The V and J genes are TRBV28 and TRBJ2-5, with D perhaps matching TRBD2 (5 bases). Germline V lookup: CDR1 MDHEN, CDR2 SYDVKM. CDR3 length equals 13 residues. V lost 2 bases and J 5 bases, leaving 9 bases between the germline ends. This CDR3 reads CASSLGSRETQYF. CDR3 nucleotides: TGTGCCAGCAGTTTAGGGAGCAGGGAGACCCAGTACTTC.

The chain recombines TRBV9 with TRBJ2-1; D unresolved. The CDR3 has 15 residues. CDR1 and CDR2 from the germline V gene are SGDLS and YYNGEE. The germline V and J ends were trimmed by 0 bases and 0 bases, with 7 bases remaining between them. CDR3 in DNA: TGTGCCAGCAGCGTAGACTCCCTCTCCTACAATGAGCAGTTCTTC. Translating it yields CASSVDSLSYNEQFF.

This clone was picked up a small number of times. The chain is built from TRBV2 and TRBJ2-1; TRBD2 might be the D (6 bases). Germline V gene lookup returns CDR1 SNHLY and CDR2 FYNNEI. The CDR3 totals 13 residues. V was shortened by 7 bases and J by 5 bases, with 12 bases between the two germline ends. The CDR3 coding sequence is TGTGCCAGCAATGGCGGGGAACACAATGAGCAGTTCTTC. Its protein is CASNGGEHNEQFF.

This clone was detected only a few times. This chain uses TRBV28 with TRBJ2-7; 8 bases match TRBD2. Germline CDR1 reads MDHEN; CDR2 reads SYDVKM. The CDR3 contains 16 residues. V lost 5 bases and J lost 5; bases outside the gene matches: 14. The CDR3 nucleotides read TGTGCCAGCAGTGGTAGCGGGACCACTTGGAGAAACGAGCAGTACTTC. Translating gives CASSGSGTTWRNEQYF.

This clone was seen a handful of times. V and J are TRBV5-1 and TRBJ1-1; TRBD1 matches 12 bases. Unmatched junction bases numbered 8, after V lost 0 bases and J lost 11 bases. CDR1 is SGHRS, CDR2 YFSETQ, per germline. This CDR3 spans 15 amino acids. Written as DNA, the CDR3 is TGCGCCAGCAGCTTGGCTGCGGGACAGGGGGCCCATGCTTTCTTT. Protein product: CASSLAAGQGAHAFF. Using reference TRBV5-1 and TRBJ1-1 for the parts outside the CDR3, the full variable domain is KAGVTQTPRYLIKTRGQQVTLSCSPISGHRSVSWYQQTPGQGLQFLFEYFSETQRNKGNFPGRFSGRQFSNSRSEMNVSTLELGDSALYLCASSLAAGQGAHAFFGQGTRLTVV.

This clone was seen only a few times. The V and J genes are TRBV4-1 and TRBJ2-2; D call uncertain. The CDR3 contains 16 residues. Germline V lookup: CDR1 MGHRA, CDR2 YSYEKL. Trimming left V 1 base short and J 0 bases short, with 9 bases between. CDR3 nucleotide sequence: TGCGCCAGCAGCCAAGTATCCAGTACGAACACCGGGGAGCTGTTTTTT. Protein product: CASSQVSSTNTGELFF.

There are a few counts of this clone. The chain employs TRBV29-1 and TRBJ1-2; D is ambiguous. The CDR3 spans 13 residues. Germline values: CDR1 SQVTM, CDR2 ANQGSEA. V was shortened by 3 bases and J by 8 bases, with 16 bases between the two germline ends. DNA of the CDR3: TGCAGCGTTGAGAGGCAGCTGTTCGGCGGCTACACCTTC. Translated: CSVERQLFGGYTF.

V usage is TRBV5-1 and J usage is TRBJ1-1; 7 bases align to TRBD1. In germline, CDR1 is SGHRS, CDR2 YFSETQ. Unmatched junction bases numbered 8, after V lost 6 bases and J lost 0 bases. This CDR3 has 15 amino acids. This chain's CDR3 is CASNQGGAVNTEAFF. CDR3 in DNA: TGCGCCAGCAACCAAGGGGGCGCGGTGAACACTGAAGCTTTCTTT. The full variable domain, its missing parts supplied by reference TRBV5-1 and TRBJ1-1, is KAGVTQTPRYLIKTRGQQVTLSCSPISGHRSVSWYQQTPGQGLQFLFEYFSETQRNKGNFPGRFSGRQFSNSRSEMNVSTLELGDSALYLCASNQGGAVNTEAFFGQGTRLTVV.